Below are 5 T cell receptor beta chains sequenced from a single sample in a study of T cell responses to AZD1222 COVID-19 vaccine. Sequencing used immunoSEQ multiplex PCR; TCRdb keeps in-frame clones, though not all of them. The sample lists about 100,000 clones; around 87% were seen once. The sample was peripheral blood, taken 28 days after the second AZD1222 dose. The receptors shown here come from an adult who received the AZD1222 COVID-19 vaccine.

The rearrangement links TRBV27 to TRBJ1-1; the D gene is possibly TRBD1 (5 bases). This CDR3 contains 14 residues. Germline loops: CDR1 MNHEY, CDR2 SMNVEV (reference sequence). Trimming stripped 5 bases from V and 6 bases from J, with 16 bases between. The CDR3 DNA follows: TGTGCCAGCAGTGAATGGGAGGGGCTGGCTGAAGCTTTCTTT. Amino acid sequence: CASSEWEGLAEAFF.

This chain uses TRBV9 with TRBJ2-7; no reliable D call. This CDR3 contains 12 residues. Germline CDR1 reads SGDLS; CDR2 reads YYNGEE. V was shortened by 4 bases and J by 6 bases, with 11 bases between the two germline ends. The chain's CDR3 is CASSTGPGEQYF. CDR3 sequence (DNA): TGTGCCAGCAGCACCGGTCCCGGCGAGCAGTACTTC.

The chain recombines TRBV28 with TRBJ1-5; 7 bases align to TRBD1. The CDR3 is 12 amino acids. Trimming removed 7 bases from V and 7 bases from J; junction bases left unmatched: 4. From germline, CDR1 is MDHEN and CDR2 SYDVKM. In DNA, the CDR3 is TGTGCCAGCAAGACAGGGATGCAGCCCCAGCATTTT. Translated, it gives CASKTGMQPQHF.

The chain joins TRBV3-1 (or the pseudogene TRBV3-2) to TRBJ1-2; no definite D call. V was cut by 3 bases and J by 0 bases, with 8 bases left in between. CDR3 length: 14 amino acids. Germline V lookup: CDR1 LGHDT, CDR2 YNNKEL (reference sequence). CDR3 loop: CASSHLDANYGYTF. CDR3 coding DNA: TGTGCCAGCAGCCACCTCGACGCTAACTATGGCTACACCTTC.

The V call is TRBV6-5, the J call TRBJ1-2, with D possibly TRBD1 on 5 matching bases. Germline-derived CDR1 and CDR2 are MNHEY and SVGAGI. This CDR3 is 11 amino acids long. This CDR3 is CVSPGGYGYTF. The CDR3 region has the DNA TGTGTCTCACCGGGGGGCTATGGCTACACCTTC.